This TCR beta chain came from a study of blood T cells in healthy people across ages. Study-wide findings and caveats: A greater number of naive CD4+ cells and higher diversity distinguished long-lived donors from aged donors. Higher naive T cell percentage went strongly together with higher TCR beta diversity.

Primed by a sample-barcoded 5' primer and a J-beta primer mix, a second PCR proceeded for about 7 to 11 cycles. Tags on each cDNA molecule came from a template-switch adaptor with 12 random nucleotides. TCRdb ran MiXCR on the 5' RACE reads and lists one entry per CDR3 protein. Of fewer than 950,000 distinct CDR3 sequences listed, around 36% are singletons. In the case of this clonotype: Its target is not known. The junction differs from germline at one of its ends, possibly a read error.

The total RNA that was extracted per sample amounted to at least 5 micrograms. The sequencing sample was made of blood. This sequence was found in a young man in good health.

The CDR3 nucleotides are TGTGCCAGCAGCACGGACAGGGGCTATGACTACACCTTC. Amino acids: CASSTDRGYDYTF. V and J are TRBV12-3 or TRBV12-4 and TRBJ1-2; TRBD1 matches 9 bases. This CDR3 contains 13 residues.